The T cell receptor (beta chain) described here comes from a study of T cell clonotyping in hematopoietic cell transplantation. General study results and limits: Graft donor and pretransplant recipient Inverse Simpson Index values predicted broader posttransplant TCR diversity. At the given depth, recipient repertoires were over 95% de novo clonotypes.

Details on this clone: The antigen is unknown.

The method was immunoSEQ multiplex PCR; TCRdb's version includes in-frame clones alone and lacks a portion of them. The sample has 6,000 or so clones, approximately 78% seen once. The clonotype was recovered from a male patient aged 70-79 years who had an allogeneic stem cell transplant from an unrelated donor, so T cells may come from the graft donor. Some clones in this sample may be carry-over from other donors' samples. The source material was peripheral blood mononuclear cells, sampled 180 days after allogeneic stem cell transplant.

Here the CDR3 reads CASSYGQGIGEQYF. The CDR3 bases are TGTGCCAGCAGTTACGGACAGGGGATTGGCGAGCAGTACTTC. The chain couples TRBV6-6 to TRBJ2-7; the match to TRBD1 covers 9 bases. J lost 6 bases, V lost 2 bases, and 5 bases had no gene match. The germline V gene has CDR1 MNHNY and CDR2 SVGAGI (reference sequence). The CDR3 spans 14 residues.